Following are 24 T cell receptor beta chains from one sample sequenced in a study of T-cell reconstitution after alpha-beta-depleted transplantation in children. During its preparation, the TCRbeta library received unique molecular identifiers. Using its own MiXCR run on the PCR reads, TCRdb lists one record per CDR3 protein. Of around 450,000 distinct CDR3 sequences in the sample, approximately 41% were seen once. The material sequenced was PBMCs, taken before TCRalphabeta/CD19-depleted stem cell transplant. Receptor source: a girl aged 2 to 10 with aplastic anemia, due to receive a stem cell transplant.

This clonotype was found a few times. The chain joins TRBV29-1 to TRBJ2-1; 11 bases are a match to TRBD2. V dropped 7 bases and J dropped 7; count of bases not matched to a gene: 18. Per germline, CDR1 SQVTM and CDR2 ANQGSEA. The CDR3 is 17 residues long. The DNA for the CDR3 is TGCAGCGGCCACAGGGAAACGCTACTAGCGGGAGCTAATGAGCAGTTCTTC. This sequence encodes CSGHRETLLAGANEQFF.

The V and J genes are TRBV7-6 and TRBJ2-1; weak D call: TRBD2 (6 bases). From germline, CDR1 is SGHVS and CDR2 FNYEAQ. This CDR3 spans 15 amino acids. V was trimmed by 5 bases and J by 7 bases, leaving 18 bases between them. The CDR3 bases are TGTGCCAGCAGCCAGTTGGGGGAGGCTAGAAATGAGCAGTTCTTC. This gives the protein CASSQLGEARNEQFF.

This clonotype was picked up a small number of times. The CDR3: CATSGLGPGIGEKLFF. The CDR3 DNA follows: TGTGCCACCAGTGGATTGGGTCCGGGGATTGGTGAAAAACTGTTTTTT. The V gene is TRBV24-1, the J gene TRBJ1-4; no definite D call. CDR1 and CDR2 from the germline V gene are KGHDR and SFDVKD. V lost 5 bases, J lost 7 bases, and 19 bases lay in between. The CDR3 has 16 residues.

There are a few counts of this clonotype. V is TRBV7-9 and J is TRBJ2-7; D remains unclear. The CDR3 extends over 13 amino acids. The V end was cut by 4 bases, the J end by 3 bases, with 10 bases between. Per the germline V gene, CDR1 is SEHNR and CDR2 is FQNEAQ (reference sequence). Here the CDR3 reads CASSSIQDYEQYF. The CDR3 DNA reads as TGTGCCAGCAGCTCGATTCAGGACTACGAGCAGTACTTC.

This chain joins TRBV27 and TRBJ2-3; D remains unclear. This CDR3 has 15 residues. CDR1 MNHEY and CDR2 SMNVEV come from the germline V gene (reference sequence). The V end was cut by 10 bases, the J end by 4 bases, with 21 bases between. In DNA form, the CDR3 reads TGTGCCACTCTCGACCCTATGGTCAGACCAGATACGCAGTATTTT. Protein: CATLDPMVRPDTQYF.

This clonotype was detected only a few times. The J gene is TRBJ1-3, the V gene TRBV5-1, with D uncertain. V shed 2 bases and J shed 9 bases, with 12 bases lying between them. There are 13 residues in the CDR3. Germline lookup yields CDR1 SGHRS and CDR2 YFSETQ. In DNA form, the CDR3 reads TGCGCCAGCAGCTTCGGTCAGGCAAGCACCATATATTTT. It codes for CASSFGQASTIYF.

In DNA, the CDR3 is TGTGCTAGTGGGGGGGGACAGAAGAATTCACCCCTCCACTTT. Encoded protein: CASGGGQKNSPLHF. J is TRBJ1-6 and V is TRBV12-5; 7 nucleotides align to TRBD1. CDR1 and CDR2 (germline): LGHNT, FRNRAP. Trimming removed 6 bases from V and 7 bases from J; junction bases left unmatched: 6. The CDR3 has 14 amino acids.

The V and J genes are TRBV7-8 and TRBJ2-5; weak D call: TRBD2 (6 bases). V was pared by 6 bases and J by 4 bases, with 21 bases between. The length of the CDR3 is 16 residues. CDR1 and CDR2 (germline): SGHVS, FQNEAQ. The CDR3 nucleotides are TGTGCCAGCAGACCGCCCCTCTGGAGGGCGAGAGAGACCCAGTACTTC. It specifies CASRPPLWRARETQYF.

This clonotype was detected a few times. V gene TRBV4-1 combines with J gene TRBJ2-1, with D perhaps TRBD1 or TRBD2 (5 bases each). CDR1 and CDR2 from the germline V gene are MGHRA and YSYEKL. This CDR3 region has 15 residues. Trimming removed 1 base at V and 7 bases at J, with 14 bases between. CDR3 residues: CASSQGSWGGNEQFF. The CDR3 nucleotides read TGCGCCAGCAGCCAAGGATCGTGGGGCGGGAATGAGCAGTTCTTC.

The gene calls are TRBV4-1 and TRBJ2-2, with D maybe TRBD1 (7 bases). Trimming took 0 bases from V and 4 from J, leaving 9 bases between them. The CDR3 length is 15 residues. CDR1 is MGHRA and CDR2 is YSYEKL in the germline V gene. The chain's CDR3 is CASSQDRGVTGELFF. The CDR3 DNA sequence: TGCGCCAGCAGCCAAGACAGGGGGGTCACCGGGGAGCTGTTTTTT.

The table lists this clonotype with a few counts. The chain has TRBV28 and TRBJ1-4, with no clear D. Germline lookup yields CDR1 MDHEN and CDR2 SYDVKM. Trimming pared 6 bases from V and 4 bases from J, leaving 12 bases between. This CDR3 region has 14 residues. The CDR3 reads CASSRISGNEKLFF. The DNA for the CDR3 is TGTGCCAGCAGCCGCATCAGCGGTAATGAAAAACTGTTTTTT.

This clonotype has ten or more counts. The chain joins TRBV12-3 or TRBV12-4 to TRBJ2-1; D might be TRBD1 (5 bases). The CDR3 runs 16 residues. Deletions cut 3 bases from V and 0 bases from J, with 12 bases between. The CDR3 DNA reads TGTGCCAGCAGTTTGCCGGGTGACAGCTCCTACAATGAGCAGTTCTTC. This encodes CASSLPGDSSYNEQFF.

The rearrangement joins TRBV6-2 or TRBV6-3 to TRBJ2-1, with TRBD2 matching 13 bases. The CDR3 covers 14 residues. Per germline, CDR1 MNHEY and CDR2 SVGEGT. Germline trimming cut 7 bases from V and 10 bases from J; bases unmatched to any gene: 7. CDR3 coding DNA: TGTGCCAGCAAGGGGACTAGCGGGATGGGAGAGCAGTTCTTC. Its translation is CASKGTSGMGEQFF.

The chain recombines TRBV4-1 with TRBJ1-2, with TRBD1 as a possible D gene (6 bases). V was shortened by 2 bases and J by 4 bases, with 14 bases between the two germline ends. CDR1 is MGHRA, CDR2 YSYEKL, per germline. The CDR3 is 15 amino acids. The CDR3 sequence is CASSQKEGDIYGYTF. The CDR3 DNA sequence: TGCGCCAGCAGCCAAAAAGAGGGGGACATCTATGGCTACACCTTC.

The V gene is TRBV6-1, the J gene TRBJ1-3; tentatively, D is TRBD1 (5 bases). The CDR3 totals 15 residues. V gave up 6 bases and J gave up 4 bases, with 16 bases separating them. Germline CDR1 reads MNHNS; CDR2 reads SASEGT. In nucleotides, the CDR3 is TGTGCCAGCAGCGAGAGAAGACAGAGCGGAAACACCATATATTTT. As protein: CASSERRQSGNTIYF.

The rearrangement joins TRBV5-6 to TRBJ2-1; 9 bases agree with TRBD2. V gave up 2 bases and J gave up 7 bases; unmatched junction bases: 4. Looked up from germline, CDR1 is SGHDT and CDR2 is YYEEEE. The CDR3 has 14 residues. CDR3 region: CASSFALAGNEQFF. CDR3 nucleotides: TGTGCCAGCAGCTTCGCCCTAGCGGGAAATGAGCAGTTCTTC.

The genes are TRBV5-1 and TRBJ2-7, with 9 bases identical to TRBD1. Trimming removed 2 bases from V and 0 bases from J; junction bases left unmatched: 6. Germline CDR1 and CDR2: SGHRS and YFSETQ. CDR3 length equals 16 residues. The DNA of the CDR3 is TGCGCCAGCAGCTTCGCCGGGACAGGGCTCTCCTACGAGCAGTACTTC. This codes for CASSFAGTGLSYEQYF.

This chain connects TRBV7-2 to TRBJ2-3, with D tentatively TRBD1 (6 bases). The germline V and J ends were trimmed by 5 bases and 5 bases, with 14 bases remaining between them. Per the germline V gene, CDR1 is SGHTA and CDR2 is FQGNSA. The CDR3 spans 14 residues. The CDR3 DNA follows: TGTGCCAGCAGCAAAGGGGGTGCTGAAGATACGCAGTATTTT. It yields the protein CASSKGGAEDTQYF.

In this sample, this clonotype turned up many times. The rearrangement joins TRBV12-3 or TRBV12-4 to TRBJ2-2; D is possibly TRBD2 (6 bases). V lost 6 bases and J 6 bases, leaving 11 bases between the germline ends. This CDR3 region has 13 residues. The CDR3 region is CASSILAAGELFF. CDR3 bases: TGTGCCAGCAGCATACTAGCCGCCGGGGAGCTGTTTTTT.

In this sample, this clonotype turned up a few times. CDR3 coding DNA: TGTGCCAGCAGCTTACTGGGACAGCTAGAGACCCAGTACTTC. This sequence encodes CASSLLGQLETQYF. The chain recombines TRBV7-2 with TRBJ2-5, with 7 bases identical to TRBD1. The germline CDR1 and CDR2 sequences are SGHTA and FQGNSA. The CDR3 extends over 14 amino acids. V shed 2 bases and J 4 bases; nucleotides not matched to a gene: 4. The variable domain in full, completed from reference TRBV7-2 and TRBJ2-5, reads GAGVSQSPSNKVTEKGKDVELRCDPISGHTALYWYRQSLGQGLEFLIYFQGNSAPDKSGLPSDRFSAERTGGSVSTLTIQRTQQEDSAVYLCASSLLGQLETQYFGPGTRLLVL.

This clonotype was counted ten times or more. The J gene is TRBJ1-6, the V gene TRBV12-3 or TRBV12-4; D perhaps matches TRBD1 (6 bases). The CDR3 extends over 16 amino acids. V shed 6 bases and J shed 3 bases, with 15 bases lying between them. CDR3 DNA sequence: TGTGCCAGCAGCCGACGGACAGTGAGCTATAATTCACCCCTCCACTTT. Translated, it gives CASSRRTVSYNSPLHF.

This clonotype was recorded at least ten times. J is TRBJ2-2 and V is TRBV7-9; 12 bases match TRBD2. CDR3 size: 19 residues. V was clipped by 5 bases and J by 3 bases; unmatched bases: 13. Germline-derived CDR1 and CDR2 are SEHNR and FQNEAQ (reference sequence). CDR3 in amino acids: CASSPYRLAGGLYTGELFF. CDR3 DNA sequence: TGTGCCAGCAGCCCCTATCGGCTAGCGGGAGGGCTGTACACCGGGGAGCTGTTTTTT.

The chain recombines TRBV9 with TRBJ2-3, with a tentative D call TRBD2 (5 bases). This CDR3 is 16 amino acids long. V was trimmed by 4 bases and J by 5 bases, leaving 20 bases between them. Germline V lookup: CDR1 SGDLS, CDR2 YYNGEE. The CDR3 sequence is CASSSNFRRSGDTQYF. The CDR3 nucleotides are TGTGCCAGCAGCTCAAACTTTAGGAGGTCCGGAGATACGCAGTATTTT.

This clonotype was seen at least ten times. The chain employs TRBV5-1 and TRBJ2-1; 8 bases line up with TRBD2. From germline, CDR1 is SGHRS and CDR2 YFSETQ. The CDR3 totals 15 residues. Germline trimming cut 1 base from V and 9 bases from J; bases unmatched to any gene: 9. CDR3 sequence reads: CASSLYQRETSEQFF. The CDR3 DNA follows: TGCGCCAGCAGCTTGTATCAGCGGGAGACTAGTGAGCAGTTCTTC.